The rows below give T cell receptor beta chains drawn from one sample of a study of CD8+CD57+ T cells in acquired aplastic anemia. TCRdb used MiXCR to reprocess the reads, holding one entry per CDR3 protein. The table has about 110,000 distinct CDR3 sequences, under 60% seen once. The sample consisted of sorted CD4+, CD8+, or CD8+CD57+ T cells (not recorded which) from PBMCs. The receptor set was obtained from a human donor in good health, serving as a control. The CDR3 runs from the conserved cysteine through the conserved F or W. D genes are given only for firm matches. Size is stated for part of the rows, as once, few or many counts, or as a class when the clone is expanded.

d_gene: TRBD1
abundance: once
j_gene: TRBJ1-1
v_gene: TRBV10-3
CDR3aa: CAISEYGTGGTEAFF
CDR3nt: TGTGCCATCAGTGAATATGGGACAGGGGGAACTGAAGCTTTCTTT

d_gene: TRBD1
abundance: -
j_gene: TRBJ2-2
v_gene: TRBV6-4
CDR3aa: CASSDSGKQGDTGELFF
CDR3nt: TGTGCCAGCAGTGACTCCGGTAAACAGGGGGACACCGGGGAGCTGTTTTTT

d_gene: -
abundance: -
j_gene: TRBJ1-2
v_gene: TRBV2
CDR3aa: CASRIPRGYTF
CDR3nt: TGTGCCAGCAGAATCCCTCGGGGCTACACCTTC

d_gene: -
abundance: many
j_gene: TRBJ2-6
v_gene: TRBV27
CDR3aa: CASSRGANVLTF
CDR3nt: TGTGCCAGCTCCAGAGGGGCCAACGTCCTGACTTTC

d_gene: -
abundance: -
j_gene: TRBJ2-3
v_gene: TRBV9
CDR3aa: CASSAVLARTDTQYF
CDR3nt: TGTGCCAGCAGCGCCGTACTAGCCAGAACAGATACGCAGTATTTT

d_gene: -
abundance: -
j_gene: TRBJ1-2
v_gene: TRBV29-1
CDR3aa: CSVEPHLYGYTF
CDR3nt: TGCAGCGTTGAACCCCATCTCTATGGCTACACCTTC

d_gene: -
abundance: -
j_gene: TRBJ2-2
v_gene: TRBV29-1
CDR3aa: CSVEDGYGAELFF
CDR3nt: TGCAGCGTTGAAGATGGTTATGGTGCGGAGCTGTTTTTT

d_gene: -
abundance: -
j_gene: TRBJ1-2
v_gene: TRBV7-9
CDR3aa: CASSSPGFYGYTF
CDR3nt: TGTGCCAGCAGCTCCCCAGGGTTCTATGGCTACACCTTC

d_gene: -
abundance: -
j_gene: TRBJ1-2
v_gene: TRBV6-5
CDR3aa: CASSYSNGGRAHYGYTF
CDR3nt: TGTGCCAGCAGTTACTCGAACGGGGGGCGCGCCCATTATGGCTACACCTTC

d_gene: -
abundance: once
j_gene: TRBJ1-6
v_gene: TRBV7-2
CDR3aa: CASSLTGVGSPLHF
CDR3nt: TGTGCCAGCAGTTTAACGGGCGTGGGTTCACCCCTCCACTTT

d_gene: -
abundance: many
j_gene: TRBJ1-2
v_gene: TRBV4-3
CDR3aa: CASSQVGLYYGYTF
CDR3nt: TGCGCCAGCAGCCAAGTGGGACTGTACTATGGCTACACCTTC

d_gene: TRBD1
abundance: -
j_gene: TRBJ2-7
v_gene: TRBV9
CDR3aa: CASSDGQGANQYEQYF
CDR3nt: TGTGCCAGCAGCGACGGACAGGGGGCAAACCAATACGAGCAGTACTTC

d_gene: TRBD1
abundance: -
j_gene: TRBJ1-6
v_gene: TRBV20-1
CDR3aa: CSARGTGGAPLHF
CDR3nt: TGCAGTGCTAGGGGGACAGGGGGGGCACCCCTCCACTTT

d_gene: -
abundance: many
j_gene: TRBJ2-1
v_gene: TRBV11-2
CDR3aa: CASSLGAYDYNEQFF
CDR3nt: TGTGCCAGCAGCTTAGGGGCATATGACTACAATGAGCAGTTCTTC

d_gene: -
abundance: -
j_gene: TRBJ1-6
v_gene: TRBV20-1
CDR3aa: CSARQEAGGTSPLHF
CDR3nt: TGCAGTGCTAGACAGGAAGCGGGGGGTACTTCACCCCTCCACTTT

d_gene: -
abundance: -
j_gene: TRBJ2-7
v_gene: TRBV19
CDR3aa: CASSPAVGEQYF
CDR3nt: TGTGCCAGTAGCCCAGCGGTAGGCGAGCAGTACTTC

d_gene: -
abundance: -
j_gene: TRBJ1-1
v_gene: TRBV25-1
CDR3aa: CASSESALNTEAFF
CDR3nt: TGTGCCAGCAGTGAATCTGCCCTGAACACTGAAGCTTTCTTT

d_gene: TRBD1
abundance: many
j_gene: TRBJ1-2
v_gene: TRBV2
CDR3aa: CASVGQNYGYTF
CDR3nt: TGTGCCAGCGTGGGACAGAACTATGGCTACACCTTC

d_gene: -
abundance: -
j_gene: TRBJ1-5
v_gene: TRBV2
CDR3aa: CASRGSLPQPQHF
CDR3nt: TGTGCCAGCAGGGGCAGCCTACCTCAGCCCCAGCATTTT

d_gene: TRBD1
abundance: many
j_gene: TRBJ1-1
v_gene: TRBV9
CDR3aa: CASSARDREDTEAFF
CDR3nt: TGTGCCAGCAGCGCCCGGGACAGGGAGGACACTGAAGCTTTCTTT

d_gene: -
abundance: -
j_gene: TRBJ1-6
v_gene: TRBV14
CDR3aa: CASSTGQNLSPLHF
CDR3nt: TGTGCCAGCAGCACGGGACAAAATCTTTCACCCCTCCACTTT

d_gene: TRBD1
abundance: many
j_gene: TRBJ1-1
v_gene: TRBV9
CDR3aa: CASSERNRTGHPEAFF
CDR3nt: TGTGCCAGCAGCGAAAGGAACCGGACAGGGCATCCTGAAGCTTTCTTT

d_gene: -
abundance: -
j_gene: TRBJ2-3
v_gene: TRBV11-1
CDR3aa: CASSGVGVLITDTQYF
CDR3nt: TGTGCCAGCAGCGGAGTGGGCGTACTGATCACAGATACGCAGTATTTT

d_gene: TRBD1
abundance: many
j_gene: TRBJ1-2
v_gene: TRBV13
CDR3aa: CASSLGSGGGGYTF
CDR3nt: TGTGCCAGCAGCTTAGGATCAGGGGGTGGCGGCTACACCTTC

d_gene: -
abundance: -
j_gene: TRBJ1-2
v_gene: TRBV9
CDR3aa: CASSVGGYGYTF
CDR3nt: TGTGCCAGCAGCGTAGGTGGATATGGCTACACCTTC

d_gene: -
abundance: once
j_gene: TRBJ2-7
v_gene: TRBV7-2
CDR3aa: CASSPRQWYEQYF
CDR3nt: TGTGCCAGCAGCCCCCGACAGTGGTACGAGCAGTACTTC

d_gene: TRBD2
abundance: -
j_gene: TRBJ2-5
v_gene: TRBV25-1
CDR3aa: CASSPGLAAETQYF
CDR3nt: TGTGCCAGCAGCCCGGGACTAGCGGCAGAGACCCAGTACTTC

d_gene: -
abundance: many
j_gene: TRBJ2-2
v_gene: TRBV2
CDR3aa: CASSEWGRRSTGELFF
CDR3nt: TGTGCCAGCAGTGAGTGGGGGCGCCGGAGCACCGGGGAGCTGTTTTTT